The clone carrying this TCR beta chain was recorded at least ten times. What it recognizes is unknown. Germline-derived CDR1 and CDR2 are SEHNR and FQNEAQ (reference sequence). The V gene lost 6 bases and the J gene lost 2 bases, with 14 bases spanning the gap. The CDR3 runs 15 residues. The sample is drawn from a study of T cell repertoires in cytomegalovirus infection. Study context: Public signatures in TCR beta pointed to CMV infection and matching HLA type.

TCRdb analysed the reads with MiXCR anew, one entry per CDR3 protein. The sample consists of approximately 240,000 distinct CDR3 sequences, around 12% of them appearing once. Study-wide findings and caveats: Cumulative frequency of public TCR beta families picked out carriers of CMV plus the relevant HLA. Dominant in the ex vivo response were TCR beta clonotypes restricted by HLA-C and specific for CMV.

The chain links TRBV7-9 to TRBJ2-1; either TRBD1 or TRBD2 may supply D (6 bases each). Sequenced: PBMCs. The source is a human donor in good health (CMV status not recorded). Some clones in this sample may be carry-over from other donors' samples. The CDR3 nucleotides read TGTGCCAGCAGTCCAGTAGGGGGGCCCTACAATGAGCAGTTCTTC. Amino acid sequence: CASSPVGGPYNEQFF.